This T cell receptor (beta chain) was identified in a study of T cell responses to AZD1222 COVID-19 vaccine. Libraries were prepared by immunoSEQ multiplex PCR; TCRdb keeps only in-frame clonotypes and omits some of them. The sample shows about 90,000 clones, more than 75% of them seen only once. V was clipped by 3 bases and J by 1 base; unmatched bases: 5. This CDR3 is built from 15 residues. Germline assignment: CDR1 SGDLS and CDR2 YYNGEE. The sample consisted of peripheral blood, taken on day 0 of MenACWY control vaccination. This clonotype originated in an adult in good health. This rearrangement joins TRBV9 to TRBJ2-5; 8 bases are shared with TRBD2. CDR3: CASSAGGTGQETQYF. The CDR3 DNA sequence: TGTGCCAGCAGCGCGGGGGGGACTGGCCAAGAGACCCAGTACTTC.